This is a list of T cell receptor beta chains from one sample in a study of immune evolution from preneoplasia to lung adenocarcinoma. The method was immunoSEQ multiplex PCR; TCRdb's version includes in-frame clones alone and lacks a portion of them. The table has almost 5,000 clones, around 80% seen once; the top ten hold 6.6%. The sample taken for sequencing was FFPE minimally invasive lung adenocarcinoma tissue. These receptors were collected from a person aged 45-69 years with lung adenocarcinoma. Each CDR3 is given with its conserved first and last residue. The order of the fields is J gene, V gene, clone size, D gene, CDR3 length, CDR3 DNA, CDR3 protein. D genes are given only for firm matches. Not all rows give a size; the values are once, few, many and, for expanded clones, a class.

>TRBJ2-1|TRBV9|NA|NA|17
TGTGCCAGCAGCACCAACCCTCTACAGGGTTCTGACAATGAGCAGTTCTTC
CASSTNPLQGSDNEQFF
>TRBJ2-3|TRBV5-1|NA|TRBD2|16
TGCGCCAGCAGTGGAACGGCGGGGGGGCCGAGAGATACGCAGTATTTT
CASSGTAGGPRDTQYF
>TRBJ2-1|TRBV7-2|NA|TRBD2|14
TGTGCCAGCAGCTTAGCGGGGGGGGACAATGAGCAGTTCTTC
CASSLAGGDNEQFF
>TRBJ1-3|TRBV30|NA|NA|14
TGTGCCTGGACCGCTCCAGGGGCTGGAAACACCATATATTTT
CAWTAPGAGNTIYF
>TRBJ2-1|TRBV9|NA|TRBD2|13
TGTGCCAGCAGCGTAGGTAGCGGGTTTGAGCAGTTCTTC
CASSVGSGFEQFF
>TRBJ1-5|TRBV19|NA|TRBD1|16
TGTGCCAGCGGGAATAGGGACAGGGGTAGCAATCAGCCCCAGCATTTT
CASGNRDRGSNQPQHF
>TRBJ1-2|TRBV18|NA|TRBD1|15
TGTGCCAGCTCACCAGATGGACAGGGGGCATATGGCTACACCTTC
CASSPDGQGAYGYTF
>TRBJ1-1|TRBV6-5|NA|NA|15
TGTGCCAGCAGTTACACGACAGGAGATGACACTGAAGCTTTCTTT
CASSYTTGDDTEAFF
>TRBJ1-1|TRBV29-1|NA|NA|13
TGCAGCGTTGGCTTTGGGGGGAACACTGAAGCTTTCTTT
CSVGFGGNTEAFF
>TRBJ2-7|TRBV6-6|few|TRBD1|13
TGTGCCAGCAGTCGGGGACAGGAACGCGAGCAGTACTTC
CASSRGQEREQYF
>TRBJ1-5|TRBV28|NA|NA|18
TGTGCCAGCAGTTTATTGTTCTCGGGAGGGCTCGGGGATCAGCCCCAGCATTTT
CASSLLFSGGLGDQPQHF
>TRBJ2-5|TRBV30|NA|TRBD2|15
TGTGCCTGTCCTCGACTAGCGACCCAGGTGGAGACCCAGTACTTC
CACPRLATQVETQYF
>TRBJ2-7|TRBV9|NA|NA|14
TGTGCCAGCAGCCCGCGGAAGGGGAACTACGAGCAGTACTTC
CASSPRKGNYEQYF
>TRBJ2-2|TRBV5-1|NA|TRBD1|15
TGCGCCAGCAAAATACAGGGGGCTGGCACCGGGGAGCTGTTTTTT
CASKIQGAGTGELFF
>TRBJ2-7|TRBV29-1|NA|NA|11
TGCAGCGTTCTGGGCAACTACGAGCAGTACTTC
CSVLGNYEQYF
>TRBJ1-1|TRBV7-9|few|NA|13
TGTGCCAGCAGCTCCGGACAGTACACTGAAGCTTTCTTT
CASSSGQYTEAFF
>TRBJ1-4|TRBV7-8|NA|TRBD1|13
TGTGCCAGCAAGAGGGGGCTAGGGGAAAAACTGTTTTTT
CASKRGLGEKLFF
>TRBJ1-2|TRBV7-9|once|TRBD1|16
TGTGCCAGCAGCTTTACGATCGGGACAGTTAACTATGGCTACACCTTC
CASSFTIGTVNYGYTF
>TRBJ2-5|TRBV20-1|NA|NA|11
TGCAGTGCTCAGCAAGGAGAGACCCAGTACTTC
CSAQQGETQYF
>TRBJ2-7|TRBV4-1|few|TRBD2|17
TGCGCCAGCAGCCAAGGACTAGCCACCCAATTCCCCTACGAGCAGTACTTC
CASSQGLATQFPYEQYF
>TRBJ2-5|TRBV19|NA|NA|15
TGTGCCAGTAGTGCCCCTGTTAGCTTTGGGAAGACCCAGTACTTC
CASSAPVSFGKTQYF
>TRBJ1-5|TRBV28|NA|NA|14
TGTGCCAGCAAGACCGGGGGCCGTAATCAGCCCCAGCATTTT
CASKTGGRNQPQHF
>TRBJ1-6|TRBV6-1|once|NA|14
TGTGCCAGCAGTTCCCGACCGGATAATTCACCCCTCCACTTT
CASSSRPDNSPLHF
>TRBJ1-3|TRBV7-3|NA|NA|15
TGTGCCAGCAGCTTATCCGGGGGTTTTGGAAACACCATATATTTT
CASSLSGGFGNTIYF
>TRBJ1-1|TRBV30|NA|NA|13
TGTGCCTGGAGTGTAGGGGTGGATAGGGAAGCTTTCTTT
CAWSVGVDREAFF
>TRBJ1-4|TRBV6-4|NA|TRBD1|16
TGTGCCAGCAGTGACGCCTACAGGGGGCCGGATGAAAAACTGTTTTTT
CASSDAYRGPDEKLFF
>TRBJ1-6|TRBV2|NA|TRBD1|13
TGTGCCAGCAGAGAGGACAGGTCCTCCCCCCTCCACTTT
CASREDRSSPLHF
>TRBJ2-7|TRBV27|NA|TRBD2|14
TGTGCCAGCAGCCCTGGGACTAGACGGTACGAGCAGTACTTC
CASSPGTRRYEQYF
>TRBJ1-4|TRBV5-1|few|TRBD1|16
TGCGCCAGCAGCTTGGTGTCGGGACAGGGTGGCGAAAAACTGTTTTTT
CASSLVSGQGGEKLFF
>TRBJ1-2|TRBV10-1|few|TRBD1|13
TGCGCCAGCAGTGGACAGGGTAGCTATGGCTACACCTTC
CASSGQGSYGYTF
>TRBJ2-1|TRBV30|NA|TRBD2|13
TGTGCCCGGAGTAGCGGGAGTTGGAATGAGCAGTTCTTC
CARSSGSWNEQFF
>TRBJ2-7|TRBV9|few|TRBD2|22
TGTGCCAGCAGCGTAGAGGGGGCCGGGACTAGCGGGGGCCCTAGGAGCTCCTACGAGCAGTACTTC
CASSVEGAGTSGGPRSSYEQYF
>TRBJ2-2|TRBV4-3|NA|NA|14
TGCGCCAGCAGCCAAAAAGCAGCCACCGGGGAGCTGTTTTTT
CASSQKAATGELFF
>TRBJ2-3|TRBV27|once|NA|12
TGTGCCAGCAGCTTGATGGGGGGACCGCAGTATTTT
CASSLMGGPQYF
>TRBJ2-3|TRBV7-9|NA|NA|15
TGTGCCAGCAGCTCCGAAGCCCTGTACACAGATACGCAGTATTTT
CASSSEALYTDTQYF
>TRBJ1-3|TRBV15|NA|NA|16
TGTGCCACCAGCAGAGGTCGACCAGGGGCTGGAAACACCATATATTTT
CATSRGRPGAGNTIYF
>TRBJ1-1|TRBV7-9|large|NA|15
TGTGCCAGCAGCTTAGCGCTTGGGGAGGATACTGAAGCTTTCTTT
CASSLALGEDTEAFF
>TRBJ1-5|TRBV15|few|NA|14
TGTGCCACCAGCGAGAGAGGGTCCAATCAGCCCCAGCATTTT
CATSERGSNQPQHF
>TRBJ2-1|TRBV5-1|NA|NA|14
TGCGCCAGCAGCCGTAGTGGGTCTCCTAGTGAGCAGTTCTTC
CASSRSGSPSEQFF
>TRBJ2-2|TRBV6-4|NA|TRBD1|14
TGTGCCAGTGGGACAGGGGAGGACACCGGGGAGCTGTTTTTT
CASGTGEDTGELFF
>TRBJ2-7|TRBV6-1|NA|NA|11
TGTGCCAGCAGCGATCGCTACGAGCAGTACTTC
CASSDRYEQYF
>TRBJ2-2|TRBV7-2|NA|NA|11
TGTGCCAGCAGCCAAGGAAGGGAGCTGTTTTTT
CASSQGRELFF
>TRBJ1-1|TRBV15|NA|NA|13
TGTGCCACCAGCAGAGATCCCAACACTGAAGCTTTCTTT
CATSRDPNTEAFF
>TRBJ1-1|TRBV11-2|NA|TRBD1|14
TGTGCCAGCAGCCCGGGACAGGGCGGGACTGAAGCTTTCTTT
CASSPGQGGTEAFF
>TRBJ1-1|TRBV2|NA|NA|14
TGTGCCAGCAGTGCGGGGGGGGGTAACACTGAAGCTTTCTTT
CASSAGGGNTEAFF
>TRBJ2-7|TRBV28|NA|NA|15
TGTGCCAGCAGAAACAGCGGGACACAAGCCTACGAGCAGTACTTC
CASRNSGTQAYEQYF
>TRBJ1-5|TRBV28|NA|NA|17
TGTGCCAGCAGTTTAAGTAGAGGGGGATGGGGCAATCAGCCCCAGCATTTT
CASSLSRGGWGNQPQHF
>TRBJ2-3|TRBV4-3|once|TRBD2|16
TGCGCCAGCAGCCATATGACTAGCGGGTACACAGATACGCAGTATTTT
CASSHMTSGYTDTQYF
>TRBJ1-1|TRBV29-1|NA|TRBD1|13
TGCAGCGTTGGGGGACAGGGGATCACTGAAGCTTTCTTT
CSVGGQGITEAFF
>TRBJ1-2|TRBV30|NA|TRBD1|13
TGTGCCTGGAGCGGCGGACAGGGCTATGGCTACACCTTC
CAWSGGQGYGYTF
>TRBJ1-2|TRBV19|NA|TRBD1|15
TGTGCCAGTAGTCCCCAACAGGGGGGAAGCTATGGCTACACCTTC
CASSPQQGGSYGYTF
>TRBJ1-1|TRBV6-6|NA|TRBD1|13
TGTGCCAGCAACAGGGGCGCGAACACTGAAGCTTTCTTT
CASNRGANTEAFF
>TRBJ1-2|TRBV5-1|NA|NA|15
TGCGCCAGCAGCTTGGACGCGGGTCTTAACTATGGCTACACCTTC
CASSLDAGLNYGYTF
>TRBJ1-2|TRBV7-3|NA|TRBD1|14
TGTGCCAGCAGCGCCCAGACAGGGTCCTATGGCTACACCTTC
CASSAQTGSYGYTF
>TRBJ2-7|TRBV6-6|NA|NA|11
TGTGCCAGCAGCCGTGGAACGGGGCAGTACTTC
CASSRGTGQYF
>TRBJ2-2|TRBV4-2|NA|TRBD2|18
TGTGCCAGCAGCCAAGATGGGGCGGGACTAGCCCTCACCGGGGAGCTGTTTTTT
CASSQDGAGLALTGELFF